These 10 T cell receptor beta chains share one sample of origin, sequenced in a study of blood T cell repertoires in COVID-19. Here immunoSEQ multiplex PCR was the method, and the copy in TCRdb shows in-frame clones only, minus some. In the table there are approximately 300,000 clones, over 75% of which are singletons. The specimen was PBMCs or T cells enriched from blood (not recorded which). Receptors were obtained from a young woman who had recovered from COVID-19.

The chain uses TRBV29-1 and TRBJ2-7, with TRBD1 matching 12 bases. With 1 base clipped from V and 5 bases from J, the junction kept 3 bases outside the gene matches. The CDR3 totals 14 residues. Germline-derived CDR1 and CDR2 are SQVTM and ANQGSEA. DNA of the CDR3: TGCAGCGTTGAAGGGGGACAGGGGGCCAACGAGCAGTACTTC. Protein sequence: CSVEGGQGANEQYF.

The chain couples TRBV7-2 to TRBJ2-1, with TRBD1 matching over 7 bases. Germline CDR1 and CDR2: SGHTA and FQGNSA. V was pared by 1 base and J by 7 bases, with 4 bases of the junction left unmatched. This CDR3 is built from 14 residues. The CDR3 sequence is CASSLVTGYNEQFF. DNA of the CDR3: TGTGCCAGCAGCTTAGTGACAGGGTATAATGAGCAGTTCTTC.

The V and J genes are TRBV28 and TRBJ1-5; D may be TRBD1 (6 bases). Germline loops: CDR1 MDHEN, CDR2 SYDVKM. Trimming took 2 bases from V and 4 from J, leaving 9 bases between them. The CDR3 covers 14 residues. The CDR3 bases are TGTGCCAGCAGTTTAGGACAGTCAAATCAGCCCCAGCATTTT. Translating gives CASSLGQSNQPQHF.

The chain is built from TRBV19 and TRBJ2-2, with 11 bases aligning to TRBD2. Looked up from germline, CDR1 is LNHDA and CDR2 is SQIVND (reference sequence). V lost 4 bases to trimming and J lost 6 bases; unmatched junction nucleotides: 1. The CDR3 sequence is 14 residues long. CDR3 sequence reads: CASSTTSGAGELFF. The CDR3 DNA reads TGTGCCAGTAGTACGACTAGCGGGGCCGGGGAGCTGTTTTTT.

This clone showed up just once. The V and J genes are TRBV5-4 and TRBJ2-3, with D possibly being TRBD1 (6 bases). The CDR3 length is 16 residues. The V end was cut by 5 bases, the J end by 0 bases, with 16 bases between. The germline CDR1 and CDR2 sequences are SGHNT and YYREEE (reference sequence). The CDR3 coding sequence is TGTGCCAGCAGATCGATGGGGGCGTTAAGCACAGATACGCAGTATTTT. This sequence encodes CASRSMGALSTDTQYF.

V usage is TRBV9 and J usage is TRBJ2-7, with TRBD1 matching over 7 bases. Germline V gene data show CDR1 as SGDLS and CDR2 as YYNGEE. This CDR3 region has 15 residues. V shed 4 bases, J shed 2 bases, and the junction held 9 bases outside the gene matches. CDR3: CASSTSTGATYEQYF. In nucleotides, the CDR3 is TGTGCCAGCAGCACCTCTACAGGGGCCACCTACGAGCAGTACTTC.

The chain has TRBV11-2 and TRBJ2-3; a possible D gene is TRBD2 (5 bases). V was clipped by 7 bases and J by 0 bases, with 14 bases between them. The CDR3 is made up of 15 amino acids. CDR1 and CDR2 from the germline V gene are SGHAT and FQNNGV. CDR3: CASTPGGSSTDTQYF. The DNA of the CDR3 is TGTGCCAGCACACCTGGCGGGTCTAGCACAGATACGCAGTATTTT. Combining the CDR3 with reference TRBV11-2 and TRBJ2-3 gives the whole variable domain EAGVAQSPRYKIIEKRQSVAFWCNPISGHATLYWYQQILGQGPKLLIQFQNNGVVDDSQLPKDRFSAERLKGVDSTLKIQPAKLEDSAVYLCASTPGGSSTDTQYFGPGTRLTVL.

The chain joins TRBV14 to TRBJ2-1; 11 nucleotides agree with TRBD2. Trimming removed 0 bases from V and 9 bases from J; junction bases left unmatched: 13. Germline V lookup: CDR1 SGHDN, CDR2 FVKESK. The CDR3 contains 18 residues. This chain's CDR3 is CASSQELGLAGGWSEQFF. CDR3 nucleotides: TGTGCCAGCAGCCAAGAATTAGGGCTAGCGGGAGGATGGTCTGAGCAGTTCTTC.

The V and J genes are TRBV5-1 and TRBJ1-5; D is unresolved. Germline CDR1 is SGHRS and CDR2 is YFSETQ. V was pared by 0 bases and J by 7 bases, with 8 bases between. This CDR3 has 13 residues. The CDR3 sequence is CASSLAPGQPQHF. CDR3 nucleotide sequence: TGCGCCAGCAGCTTGGCCCCAGGCCAGCCCCAGCATTTT.

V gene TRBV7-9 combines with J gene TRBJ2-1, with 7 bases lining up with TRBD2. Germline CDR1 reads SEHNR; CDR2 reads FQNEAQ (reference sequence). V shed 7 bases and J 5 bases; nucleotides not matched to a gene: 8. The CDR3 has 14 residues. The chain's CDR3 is CASILSGVNNEQFF. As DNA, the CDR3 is TGTGCCAGCATCCTAAGCGGGGTTAACAATGAGCAGTTCTTC.